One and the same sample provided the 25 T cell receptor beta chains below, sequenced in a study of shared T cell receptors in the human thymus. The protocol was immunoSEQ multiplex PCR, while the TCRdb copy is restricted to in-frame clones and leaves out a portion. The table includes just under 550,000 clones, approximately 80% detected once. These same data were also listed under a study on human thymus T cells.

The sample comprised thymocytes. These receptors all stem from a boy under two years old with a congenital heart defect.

DNA for the CDR3: TGTGCCAGCAGAGGACAGGGAGTCACCGGGGAGCTGTTTTTT. It is translated as CASRGQGVTGELFF. The rearrangement links TRBV28 to TRBJ2-2, with 8 bases identical to TRBD1. The CDR3 length is 14 residues. The J segment lost 4 bases and the V segment lost 6 bases, leaving 4 bases of the junction unmatched. Germline CDR1 MDHEN, CDR2 SYDVKM.

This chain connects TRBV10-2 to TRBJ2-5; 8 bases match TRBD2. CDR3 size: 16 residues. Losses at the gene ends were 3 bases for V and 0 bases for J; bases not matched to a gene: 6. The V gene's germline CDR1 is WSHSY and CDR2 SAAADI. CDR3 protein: CASSDPASGHQETQYF. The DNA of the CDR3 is TGCGCCAGCAGTGACCCGGCTAGCGGGCACCAAGAGACCCAGTACTTC.

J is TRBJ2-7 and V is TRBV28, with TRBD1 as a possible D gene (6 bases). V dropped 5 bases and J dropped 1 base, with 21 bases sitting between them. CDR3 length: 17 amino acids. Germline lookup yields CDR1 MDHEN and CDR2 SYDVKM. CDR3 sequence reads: CASSARPRKGDSYEQYF. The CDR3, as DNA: TGTGCCAGCAGTGCCCGACCTAGGAAGGGGGATTCCTACGAGCAGTACTTC.

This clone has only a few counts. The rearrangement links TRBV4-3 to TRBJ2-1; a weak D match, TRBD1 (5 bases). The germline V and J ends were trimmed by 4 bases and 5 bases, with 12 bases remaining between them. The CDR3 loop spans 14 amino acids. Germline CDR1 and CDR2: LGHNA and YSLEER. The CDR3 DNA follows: TGCGCCAGCAGCCTTCTAGGACAAAACAATGAGCAGTTCTTC. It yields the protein CASSLLGQNNEQFF.

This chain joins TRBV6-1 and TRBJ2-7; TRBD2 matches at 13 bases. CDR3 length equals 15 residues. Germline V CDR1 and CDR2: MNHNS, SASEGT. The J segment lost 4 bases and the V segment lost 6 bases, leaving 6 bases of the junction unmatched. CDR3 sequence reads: CASRFRTSGSYEQYF. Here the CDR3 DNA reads TGTGCCAGCAGATTCCGGACTAGCGGGAGTTACGAGCAGTACTTC.

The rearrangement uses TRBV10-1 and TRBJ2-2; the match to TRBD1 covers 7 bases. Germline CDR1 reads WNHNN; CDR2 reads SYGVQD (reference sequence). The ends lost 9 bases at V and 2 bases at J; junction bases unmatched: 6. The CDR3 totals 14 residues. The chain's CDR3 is CASSGTDNTGELFF. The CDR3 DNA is TGCGCCAGTTCCGGGACAGACAACACCGGGGAGCTGTTTTTT.

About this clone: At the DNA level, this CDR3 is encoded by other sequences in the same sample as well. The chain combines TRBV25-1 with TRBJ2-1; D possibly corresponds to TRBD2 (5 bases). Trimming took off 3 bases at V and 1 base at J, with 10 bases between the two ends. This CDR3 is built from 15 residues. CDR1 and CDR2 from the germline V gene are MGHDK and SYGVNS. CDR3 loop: CASSESGSSYNEQFF. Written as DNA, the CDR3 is TGTGCCAGCAGTGAGAGCGGATCGTCCTACAATGAGCAGTTCTTC. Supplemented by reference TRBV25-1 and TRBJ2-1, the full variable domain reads EADIYQTPRYLVIGTGKKITLECSQTMGHDKMYWYQQDPGMELHLIHYSYGVNSTEKGDLSSESTVSRIRTEHFPLTLESARPSHTSQYLCASSESGSSYNEQFFGPGTRLTVL.

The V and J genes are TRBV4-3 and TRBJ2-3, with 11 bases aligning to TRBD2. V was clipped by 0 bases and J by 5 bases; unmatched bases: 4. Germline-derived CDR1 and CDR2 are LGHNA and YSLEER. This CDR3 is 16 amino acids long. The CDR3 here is CASSQEISGREDTQYF. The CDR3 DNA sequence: TGCGCCAGCAGCCAAGAGATTAGCGGGAGGGAAGATACGCAGTATTTT.

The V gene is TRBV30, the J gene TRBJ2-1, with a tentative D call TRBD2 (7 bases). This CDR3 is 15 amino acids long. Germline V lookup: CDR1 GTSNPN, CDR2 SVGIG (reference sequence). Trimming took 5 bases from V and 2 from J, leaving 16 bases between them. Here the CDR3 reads CAWDLRGRAYNEQFF. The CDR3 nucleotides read TGTGCCTGGGACCTTAGGGGGAGGGCCTACAATGAGCAGTTCTTC.

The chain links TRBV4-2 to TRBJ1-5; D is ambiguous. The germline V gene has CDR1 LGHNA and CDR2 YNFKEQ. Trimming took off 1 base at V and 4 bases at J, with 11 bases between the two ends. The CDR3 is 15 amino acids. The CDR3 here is CASSQAPRGNQPQHF. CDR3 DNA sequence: TGTGCCAGCAGCCAAGCCCCGAGAGGGAATCAGCCCCAGCATTTT.

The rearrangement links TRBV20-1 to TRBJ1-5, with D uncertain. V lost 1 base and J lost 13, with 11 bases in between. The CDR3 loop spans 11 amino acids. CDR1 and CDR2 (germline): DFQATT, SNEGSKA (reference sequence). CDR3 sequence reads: CSARVAGVQHF. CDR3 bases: TGCAGTGCTAGAGTTGCGGGTGTGCAGCATTTT.

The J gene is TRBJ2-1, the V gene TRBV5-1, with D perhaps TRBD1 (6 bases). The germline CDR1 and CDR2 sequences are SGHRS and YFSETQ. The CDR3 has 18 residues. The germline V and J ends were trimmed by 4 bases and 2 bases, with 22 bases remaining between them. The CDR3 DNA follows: TGCGCCAGCAGCCCAGAATGGGGCCACAGGGATCCCTACAATGAGCAGTTCTTC. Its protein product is CASSPEWGHRDPYNEQFF.

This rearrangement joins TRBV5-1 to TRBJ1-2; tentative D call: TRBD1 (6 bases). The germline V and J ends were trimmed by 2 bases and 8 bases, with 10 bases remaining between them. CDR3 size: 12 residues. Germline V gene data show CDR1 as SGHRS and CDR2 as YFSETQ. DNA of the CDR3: TGCGCCAGCAGCTTAACAGGGCGAGGCTACACCTTC. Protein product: CASSLTGRGYTF. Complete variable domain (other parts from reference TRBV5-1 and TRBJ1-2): KAGVTQTPRYLIKTRGQQVTLSCSPISGHRSVSWYQQTPGQGLQFLFEYFSETQRNKGNFPGRFSGRQFSNSRSEMNVSTLELGDSALYLCASSLTGRGYTFGSGTRLTVV.

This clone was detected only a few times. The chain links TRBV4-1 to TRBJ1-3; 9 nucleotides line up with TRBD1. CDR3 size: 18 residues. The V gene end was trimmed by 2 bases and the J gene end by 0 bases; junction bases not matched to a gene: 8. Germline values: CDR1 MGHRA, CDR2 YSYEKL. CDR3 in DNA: TGCGCCAGCAGCCAAAGGGACAGGGTTCTGTCCTCTGGAAACACCATATATTTT. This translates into CASSQRDRVLSSGNTIYF.

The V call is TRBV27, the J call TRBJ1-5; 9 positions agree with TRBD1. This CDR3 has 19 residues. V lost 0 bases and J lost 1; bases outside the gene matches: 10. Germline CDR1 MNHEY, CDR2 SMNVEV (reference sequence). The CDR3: CASSLSFRQGGKSNQPQHF. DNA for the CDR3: TGTGCCAGCAGTTTATCATTTAGACAGGGGGGTAAGAGCAATCAGCCCCAGCATTTT.

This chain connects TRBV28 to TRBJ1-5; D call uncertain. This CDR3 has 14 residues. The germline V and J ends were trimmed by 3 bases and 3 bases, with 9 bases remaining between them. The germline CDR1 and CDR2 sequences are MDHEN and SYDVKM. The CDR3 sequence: CASSLGSYNQPQHF. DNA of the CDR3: TGTGCCAGCAGTTTGGGCAGTTACAATCAGCCCCAGCATTTT.

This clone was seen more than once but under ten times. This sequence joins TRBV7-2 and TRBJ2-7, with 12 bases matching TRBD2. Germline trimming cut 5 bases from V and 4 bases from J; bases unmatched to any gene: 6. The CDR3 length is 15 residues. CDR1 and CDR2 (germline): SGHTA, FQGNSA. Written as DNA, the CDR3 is TGTGCCAGCAGCCGAGGGACTAGCGGGTTTTACGAGCAGTACTTC. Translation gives CASSRGTSGFYEQYF. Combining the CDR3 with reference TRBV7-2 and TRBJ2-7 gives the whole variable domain GAGVSQSPSNKVTEKGKDVELRCDPISGHTALYWYRQSLGQGLEFLIYFQGNSAPDKSGLPSDRFSAERTGGSVSTLTIQRTQQEDSAVYLCASSRGTSGFYEQYFGPGTRLTVT.

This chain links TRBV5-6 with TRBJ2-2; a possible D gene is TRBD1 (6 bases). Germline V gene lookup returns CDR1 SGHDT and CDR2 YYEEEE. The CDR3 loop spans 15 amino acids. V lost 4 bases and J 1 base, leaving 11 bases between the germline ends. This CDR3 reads CASSPGQMNTGELFF. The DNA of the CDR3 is TGTGCCAGCAGCCCGGGACAAATGAACACCGGGGAGCTGTTTTTT.

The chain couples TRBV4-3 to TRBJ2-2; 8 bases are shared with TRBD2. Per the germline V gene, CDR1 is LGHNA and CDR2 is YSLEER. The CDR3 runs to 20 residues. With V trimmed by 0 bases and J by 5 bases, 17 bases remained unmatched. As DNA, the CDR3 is TGCGCCAGCAGCCAAGATAGGCGACCTAGCGGGCTGCAGGGAACCGGGGAGCTGTTTTTT. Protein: CASSQDRRPSGLQGTGELFF.

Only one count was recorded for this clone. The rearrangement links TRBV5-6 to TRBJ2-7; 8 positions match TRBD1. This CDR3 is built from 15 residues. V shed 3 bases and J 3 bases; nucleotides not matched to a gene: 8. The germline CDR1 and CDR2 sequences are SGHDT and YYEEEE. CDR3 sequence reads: CASSCGQGGGYEQYF. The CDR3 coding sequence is TGTGCCAGCAGCTGTGGACAGGGAGGAGGCTACGAGCAGTACTTC.

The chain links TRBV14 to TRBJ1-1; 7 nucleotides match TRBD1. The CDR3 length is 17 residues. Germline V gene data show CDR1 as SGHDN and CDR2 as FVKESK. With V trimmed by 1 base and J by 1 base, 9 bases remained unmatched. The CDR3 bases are TGTGCCAGCAGCCAAGCCCCCTCGGAGGGGGCGAACACTGAAGCTTTCTTT. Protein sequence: CASSQAPSEGANTEAFF. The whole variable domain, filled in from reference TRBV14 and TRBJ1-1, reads EAGVTQFPSHSVIEKGQTVTLRCDPISGHDNLYWYRRVMGKEIKFLLHFVKESKQDESGMPNNRFLAERTGGTYSTLKVQPAELEDSGVYFCASSQAPSEGANTEAFFGQGTRLTVV.

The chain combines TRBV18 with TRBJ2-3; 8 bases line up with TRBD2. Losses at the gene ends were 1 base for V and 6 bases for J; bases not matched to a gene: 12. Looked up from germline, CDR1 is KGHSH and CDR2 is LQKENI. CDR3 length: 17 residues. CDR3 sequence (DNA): TGTGCCAGCTCACCACAGGCTAGCGGGCCCCATGTGGATACGCAGTATTTT. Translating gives CASSPQASGPHVDTQYF.

The CDR3 loop reads CASSPGDSPKTKRLAGDHYEQYF. The CDR3 nucleotides read TGTGCCAGCTCCCCGGGGGACAGCCCAAAAACCAAACGACTAGCGGGAGATCACTACGAGCAGTACTTC. The V and J genes are TRBV18 and TRBJ2-7; 12 bases match TRBD2. Germline V gene data show CDR1 as KGHSH and CDR2 as LQKENI. J gave up 3 bases and V 6 bases, and 30 bases lay outside the gene matches. The CDR3 contains 23 residues. Looking up the rest from reference TRBV18 and TRBJ2-7 gives the full variable domain: NAGVMQNPRHLVRRRGQEARLRCSPMKGHSHVYWYRQLPEEGLKFMVYLQKENIIDESGMPKERFSAEFPKEGPSILRIQQVVRGDSAAYFCASSPGDSPKTKRLAGDHYEQYFGPGTRLTVT.

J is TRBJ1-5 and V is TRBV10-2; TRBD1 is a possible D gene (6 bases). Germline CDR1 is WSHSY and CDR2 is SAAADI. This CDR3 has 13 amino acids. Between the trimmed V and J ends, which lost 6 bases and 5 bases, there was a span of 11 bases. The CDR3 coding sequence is TGCGCCAGCAGGGACAGTGGGGATCAGCCCCAGCATTTT. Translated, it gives CASRDSGDQPQHF.

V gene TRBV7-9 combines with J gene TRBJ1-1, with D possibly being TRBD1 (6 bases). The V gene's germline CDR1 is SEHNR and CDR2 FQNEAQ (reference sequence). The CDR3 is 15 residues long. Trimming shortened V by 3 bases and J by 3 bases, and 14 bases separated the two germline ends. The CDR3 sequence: CASSLAGARYTEAFF. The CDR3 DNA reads TGTGCCAGCAGCTTGGCAGGGGCTCGGTACACTGAAGCTTTCTTT.